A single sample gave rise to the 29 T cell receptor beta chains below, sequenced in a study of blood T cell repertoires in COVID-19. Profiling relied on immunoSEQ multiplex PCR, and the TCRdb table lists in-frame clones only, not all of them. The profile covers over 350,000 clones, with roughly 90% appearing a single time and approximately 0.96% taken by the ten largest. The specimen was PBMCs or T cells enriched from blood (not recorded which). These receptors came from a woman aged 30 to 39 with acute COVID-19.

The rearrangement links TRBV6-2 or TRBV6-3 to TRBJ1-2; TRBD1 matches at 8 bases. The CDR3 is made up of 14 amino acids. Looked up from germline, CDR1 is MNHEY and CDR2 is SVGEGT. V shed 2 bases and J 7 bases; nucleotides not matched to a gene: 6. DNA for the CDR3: TGTGCCAGCAGTTACAAGGACAGGGCCGGTGGCTACACCTTC. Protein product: CASSYKDRAGGYTF.

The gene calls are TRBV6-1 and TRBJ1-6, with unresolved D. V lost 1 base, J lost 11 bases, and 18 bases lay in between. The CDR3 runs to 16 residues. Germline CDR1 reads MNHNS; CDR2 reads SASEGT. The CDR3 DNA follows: TGTGCCAGCAGTGAAGGAGCAGGTTCTGCCCAGACACCCCTCCACTTT. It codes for CASSEGAGSAQTPLHF.

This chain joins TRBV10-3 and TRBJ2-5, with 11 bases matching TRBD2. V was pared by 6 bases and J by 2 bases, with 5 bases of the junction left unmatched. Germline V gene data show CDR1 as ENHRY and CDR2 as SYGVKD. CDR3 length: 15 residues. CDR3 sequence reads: CAISLAGGRQETQYF. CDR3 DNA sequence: TGTGCCATCAGCCTAGCGGGGGGAAGGCAAGAGACCCAGTACTTC.

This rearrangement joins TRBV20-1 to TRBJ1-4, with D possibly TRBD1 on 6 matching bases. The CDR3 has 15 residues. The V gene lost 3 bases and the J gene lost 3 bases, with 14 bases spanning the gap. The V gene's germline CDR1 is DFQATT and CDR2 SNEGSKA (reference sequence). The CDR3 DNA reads TGCAGTGCTAGTATGGTGGGGGCGGCTAATGAAAAACTGTTTTTT. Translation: CSASMVGAANEKLFF.

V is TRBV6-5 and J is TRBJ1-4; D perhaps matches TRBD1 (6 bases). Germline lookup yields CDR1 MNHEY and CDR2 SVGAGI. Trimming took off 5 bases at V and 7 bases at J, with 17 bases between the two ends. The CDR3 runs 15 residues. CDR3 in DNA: TGTGCCAGCAGTACCCGCCAGGTCAGGGGTGAAAAACTGTTTTTT. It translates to CASSTRQVRGEKLFF.

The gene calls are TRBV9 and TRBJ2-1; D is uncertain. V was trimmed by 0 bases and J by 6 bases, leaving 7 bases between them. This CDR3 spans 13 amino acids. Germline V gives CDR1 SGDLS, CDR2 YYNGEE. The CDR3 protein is CASSVGWANEQFF. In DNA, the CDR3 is TGTGCCAGCAGCGTAGGTTGGGCCAATGAGCAGTTCTTC.

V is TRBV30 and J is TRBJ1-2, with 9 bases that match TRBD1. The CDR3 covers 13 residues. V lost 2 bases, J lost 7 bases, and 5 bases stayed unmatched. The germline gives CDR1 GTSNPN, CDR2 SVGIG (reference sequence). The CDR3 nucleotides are TGTGCCTGGAGTTCCGCGACAGGGGGTGGCTACACCTTC. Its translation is CAWSSATGGGYTF.

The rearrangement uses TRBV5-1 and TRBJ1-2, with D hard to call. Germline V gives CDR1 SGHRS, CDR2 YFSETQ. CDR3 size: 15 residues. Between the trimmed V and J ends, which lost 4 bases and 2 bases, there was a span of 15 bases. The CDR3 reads CASSISPGENYGYTF. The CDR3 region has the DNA TGCGCCAGCAGCATCTCACCGGGAGAAAACTATGGCTACACCTTC.

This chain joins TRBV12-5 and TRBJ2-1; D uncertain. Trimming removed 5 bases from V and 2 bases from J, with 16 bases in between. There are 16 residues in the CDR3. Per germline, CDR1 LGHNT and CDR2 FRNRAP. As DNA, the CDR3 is TGTGCTAGTGGTCCATCTCTCGTGGGCACCTACAATGAGCAGTTCTTC. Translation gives CASGPSLVGTYNEQFF.

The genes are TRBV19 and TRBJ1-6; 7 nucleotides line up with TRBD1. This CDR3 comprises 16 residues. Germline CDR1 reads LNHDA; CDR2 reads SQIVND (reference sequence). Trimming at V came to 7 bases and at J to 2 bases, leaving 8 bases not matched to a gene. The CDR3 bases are TGTGCCAGTACCCTCAGGGGGGACGCCTATAATTCACCCCTCCACTTT. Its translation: CASTLRGDAYNSPLHF.

The CDR3 reads CASSLDPSYNEQFF. The DNA for the CDR3 is TGTGCCAGCAGCTTGGATCCGTCCTACAATGAGCAGTTCTTC. The chain is built from TRBV5-4 and TRBJ2-1; no definite D call. The CDR3 sequence is 14 residues long. The germline V gene encodes CDR1 SGHNT and CDR2 YYREEE (reference sequence). V lost 0 bases and J lost 1, with 5 bases in between.

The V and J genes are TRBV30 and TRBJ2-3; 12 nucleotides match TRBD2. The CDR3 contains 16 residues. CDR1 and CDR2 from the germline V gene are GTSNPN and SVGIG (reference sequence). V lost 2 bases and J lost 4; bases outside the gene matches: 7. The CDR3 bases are TGTGCCTGGAGTTCTCTAGCGGGGGGGAGGGCAGATACGCAGTATTTT. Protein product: CAWSSLAGGRADTQYF. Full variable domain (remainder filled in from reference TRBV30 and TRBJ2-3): SQTIHQWPATLVQPVGSPLSLECTVEGTSNPNLYWYRQAAGRGLQLLFYSVGIGQISSEVPQNLSASRPQDRQFILSSKKLLLSDSGFYLCAWSSLAGGRADTQYFGPGTRLTVL.

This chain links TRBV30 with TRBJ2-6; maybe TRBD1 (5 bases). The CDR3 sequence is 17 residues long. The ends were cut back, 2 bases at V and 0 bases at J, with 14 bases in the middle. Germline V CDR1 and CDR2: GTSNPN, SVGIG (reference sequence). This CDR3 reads CAWSRAGLNSGANVLTF. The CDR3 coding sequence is TGTGCCTGGAGTAGGGCAGGGTTAAACTCTGGGGCCAACGTCCTGACTTTC. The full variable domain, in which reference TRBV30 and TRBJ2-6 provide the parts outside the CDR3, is SQTIHQWPATLVQPVGSPLSLECTVEGTSNPNLYWYRQAAGRGLQLLFYSVGIGQISSEVPQNLSASRPQDRQFILSSKKLLLSDSGFYLCAWSRAGLNSGANVLTFGAGSRLTVL.

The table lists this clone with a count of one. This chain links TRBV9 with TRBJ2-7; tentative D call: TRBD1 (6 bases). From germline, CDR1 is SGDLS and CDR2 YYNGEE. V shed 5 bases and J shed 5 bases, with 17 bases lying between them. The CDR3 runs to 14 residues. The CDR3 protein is CASSTGSFGDEQYF. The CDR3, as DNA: TGTGCCAGCAGTACAGGGAGCTTCGGCGACGAGCAGTACTTC. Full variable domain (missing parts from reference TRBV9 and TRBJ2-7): DSGVTQTPKHLITATGQRVTLRCSPRSGDLSVYWYQQSLDQGLQFLIQYYNGEERAKGNILERFSAQQFPDLHSELNLSSLELGDSALYFCASSTGSFGDEQYFGPGTRLTVT.

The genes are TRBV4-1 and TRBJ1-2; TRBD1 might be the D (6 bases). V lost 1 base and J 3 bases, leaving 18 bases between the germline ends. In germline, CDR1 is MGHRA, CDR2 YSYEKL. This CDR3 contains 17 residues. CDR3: CASSQVYRVESDYGYTF. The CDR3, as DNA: TGCGCCAGCAGCCAAGTGTACAGGGTGGAGTCTGACTATGGCTACACCTTC.

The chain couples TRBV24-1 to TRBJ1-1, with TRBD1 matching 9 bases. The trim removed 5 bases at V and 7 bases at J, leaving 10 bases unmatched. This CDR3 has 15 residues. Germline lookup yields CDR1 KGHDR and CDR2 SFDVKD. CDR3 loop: CATSGSTGGKNEAFF. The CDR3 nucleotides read TGTGCCACCAGTGGTTCGACAGGGGGGAAGAATGAAGCTTTCTTT.

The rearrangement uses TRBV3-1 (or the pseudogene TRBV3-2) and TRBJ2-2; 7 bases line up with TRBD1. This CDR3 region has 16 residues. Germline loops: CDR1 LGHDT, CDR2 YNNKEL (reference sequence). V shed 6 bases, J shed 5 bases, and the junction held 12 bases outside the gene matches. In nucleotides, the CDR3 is TGTGCCAGCAGGACAGGGTCTGGTATAAGGACCGGGGAGCTGTTTTTT. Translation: CASRTGSGIRTGELFF.

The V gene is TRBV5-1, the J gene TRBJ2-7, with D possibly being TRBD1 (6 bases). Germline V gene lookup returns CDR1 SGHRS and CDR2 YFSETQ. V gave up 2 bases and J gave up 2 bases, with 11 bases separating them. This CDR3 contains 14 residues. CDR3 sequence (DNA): TGCGCCAGCAGCTTAAGTCCAGGGGCCTACGAGCAGTACTTC. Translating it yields CASSLSPGAYEQYF.

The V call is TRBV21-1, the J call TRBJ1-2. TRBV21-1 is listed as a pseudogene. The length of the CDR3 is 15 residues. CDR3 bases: TGTGCCAGGGCCCTACGGGGTAAGATGGGCTATGGCTACACCTTC. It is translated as CARALRGKMGYGYTF.

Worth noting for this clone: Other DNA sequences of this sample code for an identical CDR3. CDR3 coding DNA: TGTGCCAGCAGCCCGGGACAGCTCTACAATGAGCAGTTCTTC. As protein: CASSPGQLYNEQFF. The rearrangement uses TRBV7-2 and TRBJ2-1, with 7 bases aligning to TRBD1. This CDR3 comprises 14 residues. V gave up 5 bases and J gave up 3 bases; unmatched junction bases: 4. The germline V gene encodes CDR1 SGHTA and CDR2 FQGNSA. The entire variable domain, with the rest obtained from reference TRBV7-2 and TRBJ2-1, is as follows: GAGVSQSPSNKVTEKGKDVELRCDPISGHTALYWYRQSLGQGLEFLIYFQGNSAPDKSGLPSDRFSAERTGGSVSTLTIQRTQQEDSAVYLCASSPGQLYNEQFFGPGTRLTVL.

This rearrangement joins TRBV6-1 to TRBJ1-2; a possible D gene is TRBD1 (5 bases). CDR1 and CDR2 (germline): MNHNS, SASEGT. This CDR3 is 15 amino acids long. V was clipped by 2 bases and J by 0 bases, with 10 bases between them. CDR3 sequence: CASSEWTSPNYGYTF. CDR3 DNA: TGTGCCAGCAGTGAATGGACATCACCTAACTATGGCTACACCTTC.

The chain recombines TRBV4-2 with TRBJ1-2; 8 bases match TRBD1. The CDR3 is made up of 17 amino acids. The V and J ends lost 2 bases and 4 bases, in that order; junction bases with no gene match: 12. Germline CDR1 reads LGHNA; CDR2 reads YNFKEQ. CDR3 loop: CASSQPLGQGYSYGYTF. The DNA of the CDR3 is TGTGCCAGCAGCCAACCCCTCGGACAGGGATATTCCTATGGCTACACCTTC.

CDR3 residues: CASSSTGRSYEQYF. The CDR3 DNA is TGTGCCAGTAGTAGCACAGGGCGGTCCTACGAGCAGTACTTC. The V call is TRBV19, the J call TRBJ2-7, with a tentative D call TRBD1 (6 bases). Trimming left V 4 bases short and J 1 base short, with 11 bases between. Germline V CDR1 and CDR2: LNHDA, SQIVND (reference sequence). The CDR3 is 14 amino acids. The full variable domain, in which reference TRBV19 and TRBJ2-7 provide the parts outside the CDR3, is DGGITQSPKYLFRKEGQNVTLSCEQNLNHDAMYWYRQDPGQGLRLIYYSQIVNDFQKGDIAEGYSVSREKKESFPLTVTSAQKNPTAFYLCASSSTGRSYEQYFGPGTRLTVT.

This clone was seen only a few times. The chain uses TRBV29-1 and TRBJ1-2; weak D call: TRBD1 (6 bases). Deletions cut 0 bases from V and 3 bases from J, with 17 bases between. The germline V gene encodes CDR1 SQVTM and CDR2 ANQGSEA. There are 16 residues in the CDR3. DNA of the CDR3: TGCAGCGTTGAAGATCCTGAGGGGGTGGGAGACTATGGCTACACCTTC. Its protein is CSVEDPEGVGDYGYTF.

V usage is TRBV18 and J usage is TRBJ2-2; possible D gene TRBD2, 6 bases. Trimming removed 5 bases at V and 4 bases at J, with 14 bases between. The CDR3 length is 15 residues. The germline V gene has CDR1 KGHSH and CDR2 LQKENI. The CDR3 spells CASSFAGSSTGELFF. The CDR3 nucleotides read TGTGCCAGCTCATTCGCGGGGAGTAGCACCGGGGAGCTGTTTTTT.

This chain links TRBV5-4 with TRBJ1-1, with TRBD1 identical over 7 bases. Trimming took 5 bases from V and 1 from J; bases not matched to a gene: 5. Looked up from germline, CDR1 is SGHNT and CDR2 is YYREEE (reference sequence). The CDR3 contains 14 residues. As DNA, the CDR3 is TGTGCCAGCAGACCACAGGGGCCGAACACTGAAGCTTTCTTT. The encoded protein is CASRPQGPNTEAFF.

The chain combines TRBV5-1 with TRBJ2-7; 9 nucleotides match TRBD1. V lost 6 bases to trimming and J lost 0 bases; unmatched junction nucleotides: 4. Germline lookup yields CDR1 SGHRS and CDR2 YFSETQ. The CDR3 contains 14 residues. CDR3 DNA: TGCGCCAGCAAGCCGGGACAGGGCTCCTACGAGCAGTACTTC. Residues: CASKPGQGSYEQYF.

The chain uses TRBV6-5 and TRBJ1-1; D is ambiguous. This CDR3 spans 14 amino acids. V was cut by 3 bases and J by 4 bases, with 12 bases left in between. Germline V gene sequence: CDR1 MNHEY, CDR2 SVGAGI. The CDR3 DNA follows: TGTGCCAGCAGTTATGGAGATAGAGGCACTGAAGCTTTCTTT. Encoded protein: CASSYGDRGTEAFF.

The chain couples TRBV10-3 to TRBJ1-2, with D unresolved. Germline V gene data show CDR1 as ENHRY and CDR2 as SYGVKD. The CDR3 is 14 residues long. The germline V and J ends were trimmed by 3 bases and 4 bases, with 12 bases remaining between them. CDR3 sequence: CAISEEVRPYGYTF. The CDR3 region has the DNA TGTGCCATCAGTGAAGAGGTTAGGCCCTATGGCTACACCTTC.